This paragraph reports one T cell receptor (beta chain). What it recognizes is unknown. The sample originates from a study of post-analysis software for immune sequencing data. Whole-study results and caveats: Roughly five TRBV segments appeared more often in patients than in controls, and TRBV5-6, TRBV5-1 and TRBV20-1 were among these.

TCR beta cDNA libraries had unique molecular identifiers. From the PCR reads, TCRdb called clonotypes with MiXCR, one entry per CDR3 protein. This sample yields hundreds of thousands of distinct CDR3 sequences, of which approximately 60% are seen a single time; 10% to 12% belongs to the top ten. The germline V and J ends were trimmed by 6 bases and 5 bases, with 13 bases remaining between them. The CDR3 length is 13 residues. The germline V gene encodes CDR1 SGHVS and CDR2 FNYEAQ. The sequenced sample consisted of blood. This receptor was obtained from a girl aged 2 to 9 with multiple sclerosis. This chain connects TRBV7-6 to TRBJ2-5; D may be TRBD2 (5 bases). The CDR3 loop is CASRSGISETQYF. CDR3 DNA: TGTGCCAGCAGATCCGGGATTAGCGAGACCCAGTACTTC.